Listed below are T cell receptor beta chains from one sample, sequenced in a study of OX40 agonist ivuxolimab in advanced cancers. Libraries were prepared by immunoSEQ multiplex PCR; TCRdb keeps only in-frame clonotypes and omits some of them. This repertoire shows approximately 58,000 clones, around four fifths found once; its top ten account for roughly 0.68%. The specimen comprised CD4+ or CD8+ T cells sorted from blood, sampled in a trial of the OX40 agonist ivuxolimab. These receptors were collected from an adult with an advanced solid tumor such as melanoma, head and neck, liver or kidney cancer. Both conserved end residues are part of each CDR3. Fields, in order: V gene, D gene, J gene, clone size, CDR3 protein, CDR3 DNA. The D gene is left open where the match is weak. Rows may omit the clone size; those that give it use once, few, many or a size class.

v_call: TRBV7-9
d_call: NA
j_call: TRBJ2-5
clone_size: NA
cdr3_aa: CASSLAGSGETQYF
cdr3_nt: TGTGCCAGCAGCTTAGCGGGTTCTGGAGAGACCCAGTACTTC

v_call: TRBV7-8
d_call: NA
j_call: TRBJ2-7
clone_size: once
cdr3_aa: CASSALGGTRGEQYF
cdr3_nt: TGTGCCAGCAGCGCATTAGGGGGGACCCGTGGGGAGCAGTACTTC

v_call: TRBV15
d_call: NA
j_call: TRBJ1-5
clone_size: NA
cdr3_aa: CATSRVYGGQPQHF
cdr3_nt: TGTGCCACCAGCAGAGTCTATGGGGGTCAGCCCCAGCATTTT

v_call: TRBV4-2
d_call: TRBD2
j_call: TRBJ2-1
clone_size: NA
cdr3_aa: CASSPAGGRNEQFF
cdr3_nt: TGTGCCAGCAGCCCGGCGGGGGGTAGGAATGAGCAGTTCTTC

v_call: TRBV28
d_call: TRBD1
j_call: TRBJ1-5
clone_size: NA
cdr3_aa: CASSSIQGARQPQHF
cdr3_nt: TGTGCCAGCAGTTCTATACAGGGGGCCCGTCAGCCCCAGCATTTT

v_call: TRBV18
d_call: NA
j_call: TRBJ2-5
clone_size: NA
cdr3_aa: CASSPGAQETQYF
cdr3_nt: TGTGCCAGCTCACCAGGGGCACAAGAGACCCAGTACTTC

v_call: TRBV4-1
d_call: NA
j_call: TRBJ2-7
clone_size: medium-sized
cdr3_aa: CASSQGGSTYEQYF
cdr3_nt: TGCGCCAGCAGCCAAGGAGGGAGTACCTACGAGCAGTACTTC

v_call: TRBV5-8
d_call: TRBD1
j_call: TRBJ1-5
clone_size: NA
cdr3_aa: CASSPGTGGEPQHF
cdr3_nt: TGTGCCAGCAGCCCCGGGACAGGGGGCGAGCCCCAGCATTTT

v_call: TRBV11-1
d_call: NA
j_call: TRBJ2-2
clone_size: few
cdr3_aa: CASSLNRANTGELFF
cdr3_nt: TGTGCCAGCAGCTTAAACAGGGCGAACACCGGGGAGCTGTTTTTT

v_call: TRBV6-5
d_call: NA
j_call: TRBJ1-2
clone_size: NA
cdr3_aa: CASSFTQGFSNYGYTF
cdr3_nt: TGTGCCAGCAGTTTCACCCAGGGTTTTTCAAACTATGGCTACACCTTC

v_call: TRBV11-3
d_call: NA
j_call: TRBJ2-7
clone_size: NA
cdr3_aa: CASSLRTATEQYF
cdr3_nt: TGTGCCAGCAGCTTACGTACAGCAACCGAGCAGTACTTC

v_call: TRBV11-2
d_call: NA
j_call: TRBJ1-5
clone_size: NA
cdr3_aa: CASRTQGPFSNQPQHF
cdr3_nt: TGTGCCAGCAGGACACAGGGACCGTTTAGCAATCAGCCCCAGCATTTT

v_call: TRBV19
d_call: TRBD1
j_call: TRBJ1-1
clone_size: few
cdr3_aa: CATRTGGIISTEAFF
cdr3_nt: TGTGCCACCCGGACAGGGGGTATCATATCCACTGAAGCTTTCTTT

v_call: TRBV9
d_call: TRBD1
j_call: TRBJ1-5
clone_size: NA
cdr3_aa: CASSPGTGGNNQPQHF
cdr3_nt: TGTGCCAGCAGCCCGGGGACAGGGGGAAACAATCAGCCCCAGCATTTT

v_call: TRBV7-9
d_call: NA
j_call: TRBJ2-2
clone_size: NA
cdr3_aa: CASRRGGELFF
cdr3_nt: TGTGCCAGCCGCCGGGGCGGGGAGCTGTTTTTT

v_call: TRBV5-1
d_call: TRBD1
j_call: TRBJ1-3
clone_size: NA
cdr3_aa: CASSITGTGGFGNTIYF
cdr3_nt: TGCGCCAGCAGCATCACCGGGACAGGGGGTTTTGGAAACACCATATATTTT

v_call: TRBV19
d_call: TRBD2
j_call: TRBJ2-2
clone_size: NA
cdr3_aa: CASKPGGLTGELFF
cdr3_nt: TGTGCCAGTAAACCGGGGGGGCTCACCGGGGAGCTGTTTTTT

v_call: TRBV5-6
d_call: NA
j_call: TRBJ1-4
clone_size: NA
cdr3_aa: CASSLTGSATNEKLFF
cdr3_nt: TGTGCCAGCAGCTTGACAGGTAGTGCAACTAATGAAAAACTGTTTTTT

v_call: TRBV5-1
d_call: NA
j_call: TRBJ1-6
clone_size: few
cdr3_aa: CASSLYENSPLHF
cdr3_nt: TGCGCCAGCAGCTTGTACGAGAATTCACCCCTCCACTTT

v_call: TRBV5-1
d_call: NA
j_call: TRBJ2-5
clone_size: NA
cdr3_aa: CASSAIGGREETQYF
cdr3_nt: TGCGCCAGCAGCGCTATCGGGGGGCGCGAAGAGACCCAGTACTTC

v_call: TRBV7-9
d_call: NA
j_call: TRBJ2-7
clone_size: NA
cdr3_aa: CASSLSGTYEQYF
cdr3_nt: TGTGCCAGCAGCTTATCCGGAACCTACGAGCAGTACTTC

v_call: TRBV5-1
d_call: NA
j_call: TRBJ2-5
clone_size: once
cdr3_aa: CASTREYQETQYF
cdr3_nt: TGCGCCAGCACGAGGGAGTACCAAGAGACCCAGTACTTC

v_call: TRBV19
d_call: NA
j_call: TRBJ2-5
clone_size: once
cdr3_aa: CASSIGTLETQYF
cdr3_nt: TGTGCCAGTAGTATTGGCACCCTTGAGACCCAGTACTTC

v_call: TRBV2
d_call: TRBD1
j_call: TRBJ1-4
clone_size: once
cdr3_aa: CASEGQGLNNEKLFF
cdr3_nt: TGTGCCAGCGAGGGACAGGGCTTAAATAATGAAAAACTGTTTTTT

v_call: TRBV19
d_call: NA
j_call: TRBJ1-4
clone_size: NA
cdr3_aa: CASSMSGNEKLFF
cdr3_nt: TGTGCCAGTAGTATGTCCGGTAATGAAAAACTGTTTTTT

v_call: TRBV5-4
d_call: TRBD1
j_call: TRBJ2-1
clone_size: NA
cdr3_aa: CASSLGGQGDYNEQFF
cdr3_nt: TGTGCCAGCAGCTTGGGGGGACAGGGGGACTACAATGAGCAGTTCTTC

v_call: TRBV5-8
d_call: NA
j_call: TRBJ2-3
clone_size: NA
cdr3_aa: CASSLGLVTDTQYF
cdr3_nt: TGTGCCAGCAGCTTGGGACTAGTAACAGATACGCAGTATTTT

v_call: TRBV19
d_call: TRBD1
j_call: TRBJ1-2
clone_size: NA
cdr3_aa: CASSTTGAADGYTF
cdr3_nt: TGTGCCAGTAGTACGACAGGGGCGGCTGATGGCTACACCTTC

v_call: TRBV10-3
d_call: TRBD2
j_call: TRBJ2-2
clone_size: NA
cdr3_aa: CAIRTSGENTGELFF
cdr3_nt: TGTGCCATCAGGACTAGCGGGGAGAACACCGGGGAGCTGTTTTTT

v_call: TRBV4-1
d_call: NA
j_call: TRBJ1-2
clone_size: NA
cdr3_aa: CASSQRFLRRGYTF
cdr3_nt: TGCGCCAGCAGCCAAAGGTTCCTAAGGAGGGGCTACACCTTC

v_call: TRBV5-4
d_call: TRBD2
j_call: TRBJ2-3
clone_size: NA
cdr3_aa: CASRTSGGAITDTQYF
cdr3_nt: TGTGCCAGCAGAACTAGCGGGGGGGCCATCACAGATACGCAGTATTTT

v_call: TRBV11-2
d_call: TRBD1
j_call: TRBJ2-5
clone_size: medium-sized
cdr3_aa: CASSQIRDRSTETQYF
cdr3_nt: TGTGCCAGCAGCCAAATACGGGACAGAAGTACGGAGACCCAGTACTTC

v_call: TRBV6-6
d_call: NA
j_call: TRBJ2-6
clone_size: few
cdr3_aa: CASSPGTNSGANVLTF
cdr3_nt: TGTGCCAGCAGCCCTGGGACAAACTCTGGGGCCAACGTCCTGACTTTC

v_call: TRBV5-6
d_call: NA
j_call: TRBJ1-5
clone_size: NA
cdr3_aa: CASSSLRGKSNQPQHF
cdr3_nt: TGTGCCAGCAGCTCCTTAAGGGGAAAGAGTAATCAGCCCCAGCATTTT

v_call: TRBV27
d_call: TRBD1
j_call: TRBJ2-7
clone_size: NA
cdr3_aa: CASSLSGQATTYEQYF
cdr3_nt: TGTGCCAGCAGTTTATCGGGACAGGCCACTACCTACGAGCAGTACTTC